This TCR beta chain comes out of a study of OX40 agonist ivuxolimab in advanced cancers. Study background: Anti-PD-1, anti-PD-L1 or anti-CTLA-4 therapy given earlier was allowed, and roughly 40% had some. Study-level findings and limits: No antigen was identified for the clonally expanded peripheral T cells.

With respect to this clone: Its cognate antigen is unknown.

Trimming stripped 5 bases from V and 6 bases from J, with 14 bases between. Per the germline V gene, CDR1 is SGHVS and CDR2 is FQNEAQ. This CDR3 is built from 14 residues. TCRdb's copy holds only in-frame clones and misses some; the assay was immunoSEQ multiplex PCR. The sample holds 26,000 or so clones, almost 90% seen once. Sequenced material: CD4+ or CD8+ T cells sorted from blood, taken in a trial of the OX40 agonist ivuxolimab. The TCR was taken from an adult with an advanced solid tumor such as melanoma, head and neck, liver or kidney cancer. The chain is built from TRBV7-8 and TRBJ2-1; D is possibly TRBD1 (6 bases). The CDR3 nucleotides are TGTGCCAGCAGCCCAGGGGCCTTTGTCAATGAGCAGTTCTTC. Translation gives CASSPGAFVNEQFF.